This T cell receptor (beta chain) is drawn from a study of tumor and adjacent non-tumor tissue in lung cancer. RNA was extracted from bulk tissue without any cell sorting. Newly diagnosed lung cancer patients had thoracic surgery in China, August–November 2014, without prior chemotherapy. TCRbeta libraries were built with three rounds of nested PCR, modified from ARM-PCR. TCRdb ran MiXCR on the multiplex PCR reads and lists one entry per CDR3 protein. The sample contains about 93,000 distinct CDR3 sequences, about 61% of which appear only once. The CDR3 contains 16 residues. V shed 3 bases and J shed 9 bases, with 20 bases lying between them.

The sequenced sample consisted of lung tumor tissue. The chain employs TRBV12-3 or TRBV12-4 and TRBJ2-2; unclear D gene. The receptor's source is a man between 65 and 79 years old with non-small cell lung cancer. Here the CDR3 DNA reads TGTGCCAGCAGTTTCGACCGCCAAATGAAGACCCGGGAGCTGTTTTTT. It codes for CASSFDRQMKTRELFF.